This T cell receptor (beta chain) was sequenced during a study of cytotoxic CD8 clonotypes in ibrutinib-treated CLL. Study-level background: Partial responses totalled roughly 25 and complete responses 2; after median around 72 months, approximately 15 remained remitted and about twelve progressed.

The CDR3 length is 18 residues. The junction had 12 bases not matched to a gene; V was cut back by 0 bases and J by 2 bases. Germline CDR1 reads SGHRS; CDR2 reads YFSETQ. The protocol was immunoSEQ multiplex PCR, while the TCRdb copy is restricted to in-frame clones and leaves out a portion. Of roughly 15,000 clones listed, 81% are singletons. Comments on this clone: What it binds is not known.

Cryopreserved PBMCs were the source of about 2.2 micrograms of genomic DNA, which went to TCR beta libraries. Points from the study as a whole: At progression, clonality fell back toward baseline after rising at ibrutinib response.

The V gene is TRBV5-1, the J gene TRBJ2-3; 7 bases align to TRBD2. The receptor was isolated from a human donor with chronic lymphocytic leukemia. The specimen comprised PBMCs, sampled before ibrutinib treatment. CDR3 protein: CASSLEEGGGSLTDTQYF. In DNA form, the CDR3 reads TGCGCCAGCAGCTTGGAAGAGGGAGGCGGGAGTCTCACAGATACGCAGTATTTT.